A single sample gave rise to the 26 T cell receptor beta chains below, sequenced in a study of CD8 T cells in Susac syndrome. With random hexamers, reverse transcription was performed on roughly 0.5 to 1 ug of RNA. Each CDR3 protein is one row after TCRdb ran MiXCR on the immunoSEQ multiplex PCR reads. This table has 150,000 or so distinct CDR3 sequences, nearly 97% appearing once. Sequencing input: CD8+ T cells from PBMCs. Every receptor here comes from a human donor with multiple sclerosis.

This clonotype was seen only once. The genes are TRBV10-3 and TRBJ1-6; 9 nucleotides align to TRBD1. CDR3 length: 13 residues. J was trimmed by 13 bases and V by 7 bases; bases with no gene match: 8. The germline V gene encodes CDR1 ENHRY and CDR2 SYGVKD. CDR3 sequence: CAIKKDRGSPLHF. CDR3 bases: TGTGCCATCAAGAAGGACAGGGGTTCCCCCCTCCACTTT.

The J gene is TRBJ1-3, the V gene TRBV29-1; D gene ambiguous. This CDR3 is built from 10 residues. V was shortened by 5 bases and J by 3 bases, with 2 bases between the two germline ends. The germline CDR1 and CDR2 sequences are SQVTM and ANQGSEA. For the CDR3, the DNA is TGCAGCGTTCTTGGAAACACCATATATTTT. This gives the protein CSVLGNTIYF.

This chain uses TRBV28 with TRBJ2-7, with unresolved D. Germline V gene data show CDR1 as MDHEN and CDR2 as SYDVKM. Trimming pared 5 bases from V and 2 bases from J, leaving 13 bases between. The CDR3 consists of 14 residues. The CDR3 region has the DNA TGTGCCAGCAGTGGGCGGACCTCACCCTACGAGCAGTACTTC. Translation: CASSGRTSPYEQYF.

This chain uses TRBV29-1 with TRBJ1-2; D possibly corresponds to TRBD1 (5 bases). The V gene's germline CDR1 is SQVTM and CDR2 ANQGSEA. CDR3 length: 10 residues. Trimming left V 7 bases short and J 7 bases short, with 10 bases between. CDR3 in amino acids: CSAPGLGYTF. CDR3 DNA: TGCAGCGCCCCGGGGCTTGGCTACACCTTC.

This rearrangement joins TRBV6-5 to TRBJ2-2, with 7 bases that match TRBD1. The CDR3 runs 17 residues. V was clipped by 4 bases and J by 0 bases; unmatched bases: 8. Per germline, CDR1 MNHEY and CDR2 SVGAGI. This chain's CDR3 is CASSSEDRIANTGELFF. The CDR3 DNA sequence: TGTGCCAGCAGTTCCGAGGACAGGATCGCGAACACCGGGGAGCTGTTTTTT.

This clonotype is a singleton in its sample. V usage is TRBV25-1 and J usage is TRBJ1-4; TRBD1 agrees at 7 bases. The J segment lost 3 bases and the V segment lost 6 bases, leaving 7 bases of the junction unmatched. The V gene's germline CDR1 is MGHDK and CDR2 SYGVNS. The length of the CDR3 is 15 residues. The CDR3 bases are TGTGCCAGCAGACGACAGGGACCGTCTAATGAAAAACTGTTTTTT. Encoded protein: CASRRQGPSNEKLFF.

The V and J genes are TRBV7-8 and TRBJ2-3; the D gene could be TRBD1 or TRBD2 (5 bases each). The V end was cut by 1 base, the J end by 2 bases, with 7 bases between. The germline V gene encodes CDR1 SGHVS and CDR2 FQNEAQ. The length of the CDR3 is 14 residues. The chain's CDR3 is CASSLGGYTDTQYF. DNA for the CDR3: TGTGCCAGCAGCTTAGGGGGGTACACAGATACGCAGTATTTT.

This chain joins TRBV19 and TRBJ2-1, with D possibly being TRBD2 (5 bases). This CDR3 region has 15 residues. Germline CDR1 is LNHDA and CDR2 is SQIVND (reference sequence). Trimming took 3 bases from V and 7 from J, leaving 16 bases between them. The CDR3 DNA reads TGTGCCAGTAGTATCGGAACTAGAAGCGAAAATGAGCAGTTCTTC. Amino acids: CASSIGTRSENEQFF.

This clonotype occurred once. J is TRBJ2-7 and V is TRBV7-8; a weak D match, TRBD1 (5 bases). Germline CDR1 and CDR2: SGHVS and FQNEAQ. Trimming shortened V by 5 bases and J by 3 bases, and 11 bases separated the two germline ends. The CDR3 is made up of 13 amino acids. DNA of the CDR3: TGTGCCAGCAGCCCACAGGAACACTACGAGCAGTACGTC. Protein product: CASSPQEHYEQYV.

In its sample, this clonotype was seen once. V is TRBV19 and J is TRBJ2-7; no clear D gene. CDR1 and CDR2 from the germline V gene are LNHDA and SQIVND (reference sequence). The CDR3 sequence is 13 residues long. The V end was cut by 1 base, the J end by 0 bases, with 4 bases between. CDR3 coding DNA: TGTGCCAGTAGTATAGGAACCTCCTACGAGCAGTACTTC. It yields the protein CASSIGTSYEQYF. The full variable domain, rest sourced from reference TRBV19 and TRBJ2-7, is DGGITQSPKYLFRKEGQNVTLSCEQNLNHDAMYWYRQDPGQGLRLIYYSQIVNDFQKGDIAEGYSVSREKKESFPLTVTSAQKNPTAFYLCASSIGTSYEQYFGPGTRLTVT.

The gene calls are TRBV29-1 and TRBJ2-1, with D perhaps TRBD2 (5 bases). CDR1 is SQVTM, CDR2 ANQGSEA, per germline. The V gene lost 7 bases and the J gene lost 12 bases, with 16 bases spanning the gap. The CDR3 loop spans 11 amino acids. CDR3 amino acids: CSALTRGWQFF. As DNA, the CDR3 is TGCAGCGCCCTGACGCGAGGGTGGCAGTTCTTC.

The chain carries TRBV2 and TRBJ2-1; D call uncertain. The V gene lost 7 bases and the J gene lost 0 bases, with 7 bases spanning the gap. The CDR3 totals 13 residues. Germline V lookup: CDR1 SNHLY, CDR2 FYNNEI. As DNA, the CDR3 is TGTGCCAGCACGGTAAGCTCCTACAATGAGCAGTTCTTC. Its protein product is CASTVSSYNEQFF.

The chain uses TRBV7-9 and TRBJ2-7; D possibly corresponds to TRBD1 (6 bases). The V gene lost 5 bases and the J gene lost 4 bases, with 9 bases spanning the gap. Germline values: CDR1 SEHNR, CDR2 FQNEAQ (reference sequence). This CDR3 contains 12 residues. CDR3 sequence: CASSLGQYEQYF. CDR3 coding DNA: TGTGCCAGCAGCCTCGGACAGTACGAGCAGTACTTC.

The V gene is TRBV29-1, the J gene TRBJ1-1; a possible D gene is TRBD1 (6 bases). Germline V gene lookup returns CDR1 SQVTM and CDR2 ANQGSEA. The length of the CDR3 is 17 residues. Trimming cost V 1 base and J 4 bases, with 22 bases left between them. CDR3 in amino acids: CSVEGPGQRQAGTEAFF. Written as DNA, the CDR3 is TGCAGCGTTGAAGGTCCAGGTCAGAGACAGGCGGGCACTGAAGCTTTCTTT.

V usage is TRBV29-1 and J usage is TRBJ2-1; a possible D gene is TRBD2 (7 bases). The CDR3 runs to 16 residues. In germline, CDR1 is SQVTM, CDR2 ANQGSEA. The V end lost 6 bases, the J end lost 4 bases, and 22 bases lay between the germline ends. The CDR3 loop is CSVGIEGGPTYNEQFF. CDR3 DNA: TGCAGCGTAGGTATTGAGGGGGGGCCGACTTACAATGAGCAGTTCTTC.

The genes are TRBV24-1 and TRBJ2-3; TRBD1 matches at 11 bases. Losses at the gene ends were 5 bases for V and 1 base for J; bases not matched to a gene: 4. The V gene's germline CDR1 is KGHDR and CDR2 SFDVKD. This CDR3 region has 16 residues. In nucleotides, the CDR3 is TGTGCCACCAGTGCACCGGGACAGGGGGGCACAGATACGCAGTATTTT. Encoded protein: CATSAPGQGGTDTQYF.

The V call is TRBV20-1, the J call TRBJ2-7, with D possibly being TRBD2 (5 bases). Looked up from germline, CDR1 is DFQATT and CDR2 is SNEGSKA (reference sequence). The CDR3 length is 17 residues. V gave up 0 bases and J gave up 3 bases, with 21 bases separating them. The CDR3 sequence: CSARDYRGGEVGYEQYF. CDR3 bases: TGCAGTGCTAGAGATTATCGAGGAGGTGAGGTTGGCTACGAGCAGTACTTC.

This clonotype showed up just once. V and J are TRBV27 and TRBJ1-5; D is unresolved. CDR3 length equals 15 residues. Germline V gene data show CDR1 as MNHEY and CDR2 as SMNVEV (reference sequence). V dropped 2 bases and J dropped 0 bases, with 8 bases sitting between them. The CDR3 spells CASSLMAVSNQPQHF. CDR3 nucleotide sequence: TGTGCCAGCAGTTTAATGGCGGTTAGCAATCAGCCCCAGCATTTT.

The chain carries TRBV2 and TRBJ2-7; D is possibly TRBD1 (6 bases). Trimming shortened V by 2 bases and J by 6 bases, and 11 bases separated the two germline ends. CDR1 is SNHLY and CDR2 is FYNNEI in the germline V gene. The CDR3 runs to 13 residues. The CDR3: CASSEMIGGEQYV. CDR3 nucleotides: TGTGCCAGCAGTGAAATGATAGGGGGCGAGCAGTACGTC.

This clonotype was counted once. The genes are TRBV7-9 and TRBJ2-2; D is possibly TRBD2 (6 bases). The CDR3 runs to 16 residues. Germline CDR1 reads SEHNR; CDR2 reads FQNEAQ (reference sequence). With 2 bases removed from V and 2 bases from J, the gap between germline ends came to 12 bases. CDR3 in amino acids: CASSLPLSGNTGELFF. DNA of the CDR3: TGTGCCAGCAGCTTACCACTTAGCGGCAACACCGGGGAGCTGTTTTTT. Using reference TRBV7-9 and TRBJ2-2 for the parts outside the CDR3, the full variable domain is DTGVSQNPRHKITKRGQNVTFRCDPISEHNRLYWYRQTLGQGPEFLTYFQNEAQLEKSRLLSDRFSAERPKGSFSTLEIQRTEQGDSAMYLCASSLPLSGNTGELFFGEGSRLTVL.

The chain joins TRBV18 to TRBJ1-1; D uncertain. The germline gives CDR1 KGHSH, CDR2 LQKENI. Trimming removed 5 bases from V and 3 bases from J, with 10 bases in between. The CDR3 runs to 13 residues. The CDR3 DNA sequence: TGTGCCAGCTCAAGGACGGACTACACTGAAGCTTTCTTT. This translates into CASSRTDYTEAFF.

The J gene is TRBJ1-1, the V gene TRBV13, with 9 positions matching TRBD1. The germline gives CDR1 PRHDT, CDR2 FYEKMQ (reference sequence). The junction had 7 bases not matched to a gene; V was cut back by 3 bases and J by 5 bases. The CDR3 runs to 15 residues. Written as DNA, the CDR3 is TGTGCCAGCAGCTTTGGGGGGACAGGGAATACTGAAGCTTTCTTT. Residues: CASSFGGTGNTEAFF. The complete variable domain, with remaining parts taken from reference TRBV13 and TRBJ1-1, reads AAGVIQSPRHLIKEKRETATLKCYPIPRHDTVYWYQQGPGQDPQFLISFYEKMQSDKGSIPDRFSAQQFSDYHSELNMSSLELGDSALYFCASSFGGTGNTEAFFGQGTRLTVV.

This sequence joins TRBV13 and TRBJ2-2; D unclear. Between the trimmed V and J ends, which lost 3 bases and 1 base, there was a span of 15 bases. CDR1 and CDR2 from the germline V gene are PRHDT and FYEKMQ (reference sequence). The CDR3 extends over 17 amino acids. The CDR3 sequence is CASSFTIGPMNTGELFF. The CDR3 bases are TGTGCCAGCAGCTTTACGATAGGACCGATGAACACCGGGGAGCTGTTTTTT.

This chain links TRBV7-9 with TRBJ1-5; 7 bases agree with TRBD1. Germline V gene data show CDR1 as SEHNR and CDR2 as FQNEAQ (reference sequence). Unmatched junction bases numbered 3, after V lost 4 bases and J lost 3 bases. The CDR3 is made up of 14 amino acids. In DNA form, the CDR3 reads TGTGCCAGCAGCTCGGGACAGTTCAATCAGCCCCAGCATTTT. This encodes CASSSGQFNQPQHF.

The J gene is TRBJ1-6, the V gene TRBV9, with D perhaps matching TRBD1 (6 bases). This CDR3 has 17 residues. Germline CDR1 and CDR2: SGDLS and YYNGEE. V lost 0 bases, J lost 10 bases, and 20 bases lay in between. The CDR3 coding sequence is TGTGCCAGCAGCGTAGGGGATCCGGGGGCAGCAGAATCACCCCTCCACTTT. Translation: CASSVGDPGAAESPLHF.

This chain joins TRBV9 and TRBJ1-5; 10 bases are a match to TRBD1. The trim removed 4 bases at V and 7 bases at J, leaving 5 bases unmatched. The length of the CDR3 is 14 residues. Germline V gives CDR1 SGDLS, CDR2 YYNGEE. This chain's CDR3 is CASSRQGAEQPQHF. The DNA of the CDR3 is TGTGCCAGCAGCCGACAGGGGGCCGAACAGCCCCAGCATTTT.